The 13 T cell receptor beta chains below all came from one sample that was sequenced in a study of T cells in Graves' hyperthyroidism and ophthalmopathy. Researchers took RNA transcripts and amplified the TCR beta CDR3 regions from them. The HTBI primer set served for first-round RT-PCR of the TCR CDR3. TCRdb recomputed calls from the multiplex PCR reads with MiXCR, one row per CDR3 protein. Of around 600,000 distinct CDR3 sequences listed, over 12% were seen once; the top ten hold roughly 7.7%. Material for sequencing was blood. Source of these receptors: a woman aged 18-29 years with Graves' ophthalmopathy.

The chain is built from TRBV11-2 and TRBJ2-5; TRBD2 aligns across 10 bases. From germline, CDR1 is SGHAT and CDR2 FQNNGV. The CDR3 sequence is 17 residues long. With V trimmed by 1 base and J by 5 bases, 10 bases remained unmatched. The CDR3 nucleotides read TGTGCCAGCAGCTTAGGCGTTGCTAGCGGGGGTGGTGAGACCCAGTACTTC. Translating it yields CASSLGVASGGGETQYF.

This clonotype was seen repeatedly, ten times or more. The rearrangement uses TRBV12-3 or TRBV12-4 and TRBJ2-1, with 7 positions matching TRBD2. The CDR3 has 14 amino acids. The V and J ends lost 7 bases and 6 bases, in that order; junction bases with no gene match: 9. For the CDR3, the DNA is TGTGCCAGCAATGGGAGGGTAGGGAGCAATGAGCAGTTCTTC. Encoded protein: CASNGRVGSNEQFF.

This rearrangement joins TRBV4-1 to TRBJ1-2, with 12 bases aligning to TRBD1. V dropped 6 bases and J dropped 2; count of bases not matched to a gene: 16. The length of the CDR3 is 19 residues. Germline CDR1 reads MGHRA; CDR2 reads YSYEKL. CDR3 DNA sequence: TGCGCCAGCAGAGCTGGTATCCGGGACAGGGGGCGAGGGAACTATGGCTACACCTTC. Protein sequence: CASRAGIRDRGRGNYGYTF.

This clonotype was recorded many times. V gene TRBV2 combines with J gene TRBJ1-2; D gene ambiguous. The germline V gene encodes CDR1 SNHLY and CDR2 FYNNEI. V was trimmed by 2 bases and J by 0 bases, leaving 19 bases between them. There are 18 residues in the CDR3. CDR3: CASSETSGQENANYGYTF. CDR3 DNA: TGTGCCAGCAGTGAAACAAGTGGGCAGGAGAACGCTAACTATGGCTACACCTTC.

At least ten counts were recorded for this clonotype. The junction shows a germline mismatch at one end, possibly a read error. The chain uses TRBV28 and TRBJ2-7; D is possibly TRBD1 (5 bases). The CDR3 is 14 amino acids. Germline loops: CDR1 MDHEN, CDR2 SYDVKM. Here the CDR3 DNA reads TGTGCCAGCAGCCTGGACACGAGCTCCTACGAGCAGCACTTC. As protein: CASSLDTSSYEQHF. Full variable domain (outside the CDR3, taken from reference TRBV28 and TRBJ2-7): DVKVTQSSRYLVKRTGEKVFLECVQDMDHENMFWYRQDPGLGLRLIYFSYDVKMKEKGDIPEGYSVSREKKERFSLILESASTNQTSMYLCASSLDTSSYEQHFGPGTRLTVT.

This clonotype was seen ten or more times. The V call is TRBV12-3 or TRBV12-4, the J call TRBJ1-2; TRBD1 might be the D (5 bases). The CDR3 has 16 amino acids. V was trimmed by 6 bases and J by 0 bases, leaving 17 bases between them. The CDR3 DNA follows: TGTGCCAGCAGAGGACACCGCGGCCCGACTAACTATGGCTACACCTTC. It is translated as CASRGHRGPTNYGYTF.

This clonotype was found a few times. One base away lies a much larger clone, so this may be a sequencing read error. This chain joins TRBV30 and TRBJ2-1; 7 bases match TRBD2. The CDR3 is 15 amino acids. Germline-derived CDR1 and CDR2 are GTSNPN and SVGIG (reference sequence). This chain's CDR3 is CAWSVGLVLNNKQFF. The DNA of the CDR3 is TGTGCCTGGAGTGTAGGACTAGTTTTGAACAATAAGCAGTTCTTC.

The chain links TRBV11-3 to TRBJ2-2; 14 bases line up with TRBD2. The CDR3 consists of 18 residues. The junction had 5 bases not matched to a gene; V was cut back by 0 bases and J by 5 bases. Per germline, CDR1 SGHNT and CDR2 YENEEA. The chain's CDR3 is CASSLEGLAGARTGELFF. CDR3 in DNA: TGTGCCAGCAGCTTAGAGGGACTAGCGGGAGCGAGGACCGGGGAGCTGTTTTTT.

This clonotype has more than one count but fewer than ten. The chain recombines TRBV14 with TRBJ1-2; unclear D gene. Germline assignment: CDR1 SGHDN and CDR2 FVKESK. The CDR3 consists of 14 residues. The V and J ends lost 0 bases and 2 bases respectively, with 7 bases between them. The CDR3 DNA sequence: TGTGCCAGCAGCCAAGAGGCACAGAACTATGGCTACACCTTC. Encoded protein: CASSQEAQNYGYTF.

This clonotype was observed a single time. The chain links TRBV9 to TRBJ2-2; D remains unclear. The CDR3 consists of 12 residues. Looked up from germline, CDR1 is SGDLS and CDR2 is YYNGEE. Trimming stripped 4 bases from V and 7 bases from J, with 8 bases between. CDR3: CASSTDGGELFF. The CDR3 bases are TGTGCCAGCAGCACGGACGGCGGGGAGCTGTTTTTT. The whole variable domain, filled in from reference TRBV9 and TRBJ2-2, reads DSGVTQTPKHLITATGQRVTLRCSPRSGDLSVYWYQQSLDQGLQFLIQYYNGEERAKGNILERFSAQQFPDLHSELNLSSLELGDSALYFCASSTDGGELFFGEGSRLTVL.

This clonotype was seen repeatedly, ten times or more. V usage is TRBV28 and J usage is TRBJ2-3, with 13 bases matching TRBD2. Germline CDR1 reads MDHEN; CDR2 reads SYDVKM. V dropped 5 bases and J dropped 0; count of bases not matched to a gene: 11. This CDR3 region has 19 residues. The CDR3 DNA reads TGTGCCAGCAGTAACGGGGGACTAGCGGGAAGCCCTAGCACAGATACGCAGTATTTT. This codes for CASSNGGLAGSPSTDTQYF.

This clonotype was recorded many times. V gene TRBV7-9 combines with J gene TRBJ2-7, with TRBD1 matching 7 bases. Germline V lookup: CDR1 SEHNR, CDR2 FQNEAQ (reference sequence). CDR3 length: 15 residues. The V and J ends lost 5 bases and 3 bases, in that order; junction bases with no gene match: 10. CDR3 in DNA: TGTGCCAGCAGCCCTCCTGACAGGGACCGCTACGAGCAGTACTTC. It encodes CASSPPDRDRYEQYF.

This clonotype has a count of ten or more. The gene calls are TRBV6-1 and TRBJ2-5; no definite D call. There are 14 residues in the CDR3. Between the trimmed V and J ends, which lost 3 bases and 4 bases, there was a span of 12 bases. CDR1 is MNHNS, CDR2 SASEGT, per germline. CDR3 amino acids: CASSEMKVPETQYF. CDR3 in DNA: TGTGCCAGCAGTGAGATGAAAGTGCCAGAGACCCAGTACTTC.